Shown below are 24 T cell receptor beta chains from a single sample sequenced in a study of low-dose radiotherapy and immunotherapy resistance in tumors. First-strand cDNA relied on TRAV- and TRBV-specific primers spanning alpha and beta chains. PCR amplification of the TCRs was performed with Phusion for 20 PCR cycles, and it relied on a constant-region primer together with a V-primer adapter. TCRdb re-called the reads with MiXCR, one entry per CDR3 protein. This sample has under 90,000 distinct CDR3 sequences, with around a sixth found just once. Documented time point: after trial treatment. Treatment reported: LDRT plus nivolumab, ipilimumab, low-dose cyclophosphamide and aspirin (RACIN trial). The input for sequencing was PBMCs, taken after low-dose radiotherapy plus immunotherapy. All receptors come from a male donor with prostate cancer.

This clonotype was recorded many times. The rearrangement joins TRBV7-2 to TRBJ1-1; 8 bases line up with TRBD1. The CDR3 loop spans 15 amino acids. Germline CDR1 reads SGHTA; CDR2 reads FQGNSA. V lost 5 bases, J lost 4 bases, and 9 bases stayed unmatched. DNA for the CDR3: TGTGCCAGCAGCCCGACGACAGGGGTGGGCACTGAAGCTTTCTTT. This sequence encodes CASSPTTGVGTEAFF.

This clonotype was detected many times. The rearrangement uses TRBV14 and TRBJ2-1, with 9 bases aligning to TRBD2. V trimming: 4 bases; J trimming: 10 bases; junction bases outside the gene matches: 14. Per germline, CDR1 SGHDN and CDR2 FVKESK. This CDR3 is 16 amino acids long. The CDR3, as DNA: TGTGCCAGCAGCCTCCCCGGGGCGGGAGGGCCAGGAGAGCAGTTCTTC. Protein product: CASSLPGAGGPGEQFF.

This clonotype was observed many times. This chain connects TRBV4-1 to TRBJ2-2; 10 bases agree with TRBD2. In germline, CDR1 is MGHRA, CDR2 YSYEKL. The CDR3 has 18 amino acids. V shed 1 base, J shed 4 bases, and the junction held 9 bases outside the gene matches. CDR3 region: CASSQGGLAGVGTGELFF. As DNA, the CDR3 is TGCGCCAGCAGCCAAGGTGGGCTAGCGGGAGTTGGCACCGGGGAGCTGTTTTTT.

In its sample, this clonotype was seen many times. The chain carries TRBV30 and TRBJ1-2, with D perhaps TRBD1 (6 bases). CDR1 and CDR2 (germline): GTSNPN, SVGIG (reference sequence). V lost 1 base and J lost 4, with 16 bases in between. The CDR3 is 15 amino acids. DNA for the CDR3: TGTGCCTGGAGTGATGGCCGGACAGCGGGCTATGGCTACACCTTC. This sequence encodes CAWSDGRTAGYGYTF.

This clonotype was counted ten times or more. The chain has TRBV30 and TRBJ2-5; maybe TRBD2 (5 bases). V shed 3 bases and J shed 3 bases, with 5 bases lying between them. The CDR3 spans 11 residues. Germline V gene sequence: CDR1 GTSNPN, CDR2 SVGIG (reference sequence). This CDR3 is CAWRLEETQYF. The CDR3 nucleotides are TGTGCCTGGAGACTAGAAGAGACCCAGTACTTC. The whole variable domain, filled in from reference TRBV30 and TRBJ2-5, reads SQTIHQWPATLVQPVGSPLSLECTVEGTSNPNLYWYRQAAGRGLQLLFYSVGIGQISSEVPQNLSASRPQDRQFILSSKKLLLSDSGFYLCAWRLEETQYFGPGTRLLVL.

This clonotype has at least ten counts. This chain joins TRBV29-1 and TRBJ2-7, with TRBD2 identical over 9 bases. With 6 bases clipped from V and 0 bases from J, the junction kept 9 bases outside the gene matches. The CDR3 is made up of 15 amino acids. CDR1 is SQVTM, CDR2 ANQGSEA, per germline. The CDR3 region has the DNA TGCAGCGTGACCTCGGGCGGGAGGGACTCCTACGAGCAGTACTTC. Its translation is CSVTSGGRDSYEQYF.

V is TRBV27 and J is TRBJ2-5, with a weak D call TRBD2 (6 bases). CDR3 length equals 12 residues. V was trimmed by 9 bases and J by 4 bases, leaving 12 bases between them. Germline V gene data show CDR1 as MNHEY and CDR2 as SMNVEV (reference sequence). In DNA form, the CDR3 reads TGTGCCAGTAGAAGGGGAGGAGAGACCCAGTACTTC. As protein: CASRRGGETQYF.

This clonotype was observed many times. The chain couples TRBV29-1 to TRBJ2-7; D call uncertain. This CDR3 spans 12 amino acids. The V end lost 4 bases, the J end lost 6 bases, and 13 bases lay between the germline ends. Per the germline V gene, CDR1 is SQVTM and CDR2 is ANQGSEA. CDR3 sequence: CSVVPTVGEQYF. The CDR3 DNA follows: TGCAGCGTTGTCCCCACCGTTGGCGAGCAGTACTTC.

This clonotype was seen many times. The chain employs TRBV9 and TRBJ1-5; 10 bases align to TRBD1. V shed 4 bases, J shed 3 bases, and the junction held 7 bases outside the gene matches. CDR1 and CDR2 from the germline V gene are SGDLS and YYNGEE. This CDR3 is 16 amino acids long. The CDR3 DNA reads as TGTGCCAGCAGCCCAGGGACAGGGGCTCTCAATCAGCCCCAGCATTTT. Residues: CASSPGTGALNQPQHF. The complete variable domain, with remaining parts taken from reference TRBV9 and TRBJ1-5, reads DSGVTQTPKHLITATGQRVTLRCSPRSGDLSVYWYQQSLDQGLQFLIQYYNGEERAKGNILERFSAQQFPDLHSELNLSSLELGDSALYFCASSPGTGALNQPQHFGDGTRLSIL.

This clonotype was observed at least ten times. This CDR3 is CASATGTEYNEQFF. CDR3 DNA sequence: TGTGCCAGCGCAACCGGGACGGAATACAATGAGCAGTTCTTC. The V and J genes are TRBV12-3 or TRBV12-4 and TRBJ2-1; the D gene could be TRBD1 or TRBD2 (5 bases each). Trimming took 8 bases from V and 4 from J, leaving 15 bases between them. The CDR3 has 14 amino acids.

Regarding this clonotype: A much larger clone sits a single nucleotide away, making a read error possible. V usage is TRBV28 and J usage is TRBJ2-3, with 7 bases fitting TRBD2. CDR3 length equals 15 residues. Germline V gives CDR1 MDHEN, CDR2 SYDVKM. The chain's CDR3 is CASTPGGSSTETQYF. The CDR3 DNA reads TGTGCCAGCACCCCCGGGGGGAGTAGCACAGAGACGCAGTATTTT.

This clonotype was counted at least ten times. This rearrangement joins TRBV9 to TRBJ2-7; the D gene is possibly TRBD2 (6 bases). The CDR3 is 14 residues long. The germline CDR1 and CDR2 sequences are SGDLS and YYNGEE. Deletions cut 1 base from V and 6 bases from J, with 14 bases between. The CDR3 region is CASSVRPSVGEQYF. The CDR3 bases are TGTGCCAGCAGCGTACGTCCTAGCGTAGGCGAGCAGTACTTC. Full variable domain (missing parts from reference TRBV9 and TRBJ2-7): DSGVTQTPKHLITATGQRVTLRCSPRSGDLSVYWYQQSLDQGLQFLIQYYNGEERAKGNILERFSAQQFPDLHSELNLSSLELGDSALYFCASSVRPSVGEQYFGPGTRLTVT.

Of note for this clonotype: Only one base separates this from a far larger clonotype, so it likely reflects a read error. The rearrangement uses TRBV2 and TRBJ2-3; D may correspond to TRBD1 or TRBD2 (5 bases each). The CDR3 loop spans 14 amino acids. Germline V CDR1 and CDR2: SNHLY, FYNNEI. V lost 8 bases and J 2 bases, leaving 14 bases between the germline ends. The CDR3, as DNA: TGTGCCAGCGGGGCATGGGGGACCACAGATACGCAGTATTTT. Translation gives CASGAWGTTDTQYF.

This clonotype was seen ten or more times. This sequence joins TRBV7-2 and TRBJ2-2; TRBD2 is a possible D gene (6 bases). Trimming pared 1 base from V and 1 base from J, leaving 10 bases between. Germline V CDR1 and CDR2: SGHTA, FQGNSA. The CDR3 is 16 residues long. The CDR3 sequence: CASSLEAGKNTGELFF. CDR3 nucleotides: TGTGCCAGCAGCTTAGAGGCGGGAAAGAACACCGGGGAGCTGTTTTTT.

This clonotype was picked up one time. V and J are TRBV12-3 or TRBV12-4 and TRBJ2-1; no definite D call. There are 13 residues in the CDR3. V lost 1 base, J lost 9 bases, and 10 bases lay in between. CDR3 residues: CASSLGTPGEQFF. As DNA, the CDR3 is TGTGCCAGCAGTTTAGGGACGCCGGGTGAGCAGTTCTTC.

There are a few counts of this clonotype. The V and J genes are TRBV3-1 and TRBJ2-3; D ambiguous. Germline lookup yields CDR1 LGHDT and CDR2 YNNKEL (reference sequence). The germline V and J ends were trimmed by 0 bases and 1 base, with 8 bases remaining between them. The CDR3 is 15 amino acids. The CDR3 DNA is TGTGCCAGCAGCCAAGATCCTCAGGGCACAGATACGCAGTATTTT. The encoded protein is CASSQDPQGTDTQYF.

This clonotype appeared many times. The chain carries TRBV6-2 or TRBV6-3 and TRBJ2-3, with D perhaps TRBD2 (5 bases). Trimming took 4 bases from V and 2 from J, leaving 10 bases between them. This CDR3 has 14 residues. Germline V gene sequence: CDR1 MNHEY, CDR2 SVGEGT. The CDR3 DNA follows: TGTGCCAGCAGTTGGGCGGGTTACACAGATACGCAGTATTTT. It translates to CASSWAGYTDTQYF.

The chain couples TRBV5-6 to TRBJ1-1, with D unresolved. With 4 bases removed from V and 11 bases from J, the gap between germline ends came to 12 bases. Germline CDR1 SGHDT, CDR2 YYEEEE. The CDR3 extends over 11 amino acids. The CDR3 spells CASSGVQEAFF. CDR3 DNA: TGTGCCAGCAGCGGTGTCCAGGAGGCTTTCTTT.

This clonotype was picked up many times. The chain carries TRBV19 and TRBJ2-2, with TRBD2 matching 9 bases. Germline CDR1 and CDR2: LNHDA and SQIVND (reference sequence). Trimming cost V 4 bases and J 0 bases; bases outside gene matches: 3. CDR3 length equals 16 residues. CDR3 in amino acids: CASSSWTSANTGELFF. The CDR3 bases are TGTGCCAGTAGTAGTTGGACTAGCGCGAACACCGGGGAGCTGTTTTTT.

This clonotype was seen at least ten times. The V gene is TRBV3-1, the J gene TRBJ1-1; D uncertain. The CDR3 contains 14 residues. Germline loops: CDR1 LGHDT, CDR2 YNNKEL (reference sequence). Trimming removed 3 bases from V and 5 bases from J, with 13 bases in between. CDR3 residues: CASSQITDTTEAFF. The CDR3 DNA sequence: TGTGCCAGCAGCCAGATAACGGATACTACTGAAGCTTTCTTT.

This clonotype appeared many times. The CDR3 spells CASSLRYGYTF. CDR3 sequence (DNA): TGTGCCAGCAGTTTACGGTATGGCTACACCTTC. The chain couples TRBV28 to TRBJ1-2; D is unclear. The germline gives CDR1 MDHEN, CDR2 SYDVKM. Trimming cost V 2 bases and J 5 bases, with 3 bases left between them. This CDR3 region has 11 residues.

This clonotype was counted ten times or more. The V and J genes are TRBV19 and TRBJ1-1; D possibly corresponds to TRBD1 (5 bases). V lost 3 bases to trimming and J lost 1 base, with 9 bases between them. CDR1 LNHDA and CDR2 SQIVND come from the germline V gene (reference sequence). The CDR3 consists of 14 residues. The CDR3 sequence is CASSMRQGNTEAFF. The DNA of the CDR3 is TGTGCCAGTAGTATGCGGCAGGGGAACACTGAAGCTTTCTTT.

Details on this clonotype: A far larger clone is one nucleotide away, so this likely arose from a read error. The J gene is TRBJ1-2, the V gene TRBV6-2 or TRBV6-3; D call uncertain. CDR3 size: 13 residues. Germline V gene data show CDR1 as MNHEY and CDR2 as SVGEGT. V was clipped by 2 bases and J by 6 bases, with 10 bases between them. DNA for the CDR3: TGTGCCAGCAGTTACGGACTCCGGGATGGCTACACCTTC. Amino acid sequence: CASSYGLRDGYTF.

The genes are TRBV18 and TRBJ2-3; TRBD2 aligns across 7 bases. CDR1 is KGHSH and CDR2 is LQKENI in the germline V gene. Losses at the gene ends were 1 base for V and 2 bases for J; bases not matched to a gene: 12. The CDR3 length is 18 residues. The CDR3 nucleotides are TGTGCCAGCTCACCACTTCTCTCTAGCGGAGGTATCACAGATACGCAGTATTTT. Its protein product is CASSPLLSSGGITDTQYF.